One and the same sample provided the 6 T cell receptor beta chains below, sequenced in a study of blood T cell repertoires in COVID-19. The table came from immunoSEQ multiplex PCR; TCRdb's copy has only in-frame clones and leaves some out. In the table there are around 250,000 clones, approximately 82% of which are singletons. Sample: peripheral blood. The source of these receptors is an elderly man with acute or convalescent COVID-19.

In DNA form, the CDR3 reads TGTGCCAGCAGGCGGACTAGCTGGGAGGGCGAGCAGTACTTC. It is translated as CASRRTSWEGEQYF. The V and J genes are TRBV27 and TRBJ2-7; 8 positions agree with TRBD2. Trimming removed 6 bases from V and 6 bases from J; junction bases left unmatched: 10. The CDR3 has 14 residues. Germline-derived CDR1 and CDR2 are MNHEY and SMNVEV (reference sequence).

The V call is TRBV29-1, the J call TRBJ2-1; a possible D gene is TRBD2 (5 bases). This CDR3 is 11 amino acids long. V shed 5 bases and J shed 7 bases, with 9 bases lying between them. CDR1 is SQVTM and CDR2 is ANQGSEA in the germline V gene. The DNA for the CDR3 is TGCAGCGTTAGACTAAGGAATGAGCAGTTCTTC. Its translation: CSVRLRNEQFF.

The chain joins TRBV7-6 to TRBJ1-4, with TRBD1 matching 8 bases. This CDR3 contains 12 residues. Germline V gene data show CDR1 as SGHVS and CDR2 as FNYEAQ. With 4 bases clipped from V and 13 bases from J, the junction kept 5 bases outside the gene matches. CDR3 coding DNA: TGTGCCAGCAGCTCGGCCGGGACAGGACTGTTTTTT. Its protein is CASSSAGTGLFF.

The CDR3 spells CASSLGQYPTEAFF. CDR3 nucleotide sequence: TGTGCCAGCAGCTTAGGGCAGTATCCCACTGAAGCTTTCTTT. This chain links TRBV7-8 with TRBJ1-1, with no clear D. CDR1 SGHVS and CDR2 FQNEAQ come from the germline V gene. V lost 1 base and J lost 4, with 10 bases in between. The CDR3 has 14 amino acids.

CDR3 DNA sequence: TGTGCCAGCAGCTTAGTCGGCGGTGAGCTATACGAAAAACTGTTTTTT. Translating gives CASSLVGGELYEKLFF. The chain is built from TRBV7-2 and TRBJ1-4; D unclear. The V end was cut by 1 base, the J end by 8 bases, with 17 bases between. CDR3 size: 16 residues. Germline CDR1 reads SGHTA; CDR2 reads FQGNSA.

This chain links TRBV3-1 (or the pseudogene TRBV3-2) with TRBJ2-3; 8 bases align to TRBD2. The CDR3 contains 15 residues. Germline trimming cut 1 base from V and 6 bases from J; bases unmatched to any gene: 6. Germline V gene sequence: CDR1 LGHDT, CDR2 YNNKEL (reference sequence). Written as DNA, the CDR3 is TGTGCCAGCAGCCAAGTTCGGACTAGCCTGGATACGCAGTATTTT. Translated: CASSQVRTSLDTQYF.